This is a list of T cell receptor beta chains from one sample in a study of cytomegalovirus exposure and HLA in healthy donors. The data were produced by immunoSEQ multiplex PCR, yet TCRdb's version contains in-frame clones alone and is incomplete. The sample records approximately 77,000 clones, more than 55% being singletons. Sequencing used PBMCs. The origin of the receptors is a man between 60 and 75 years old in good health and CMV-seropositive. Each CDR3 is given with its conserved first and last residue. A D gene is named only where the DNA matches it firmly. Size is omitted from some rows. Given values are once, few, many or a class for expanded clones.

NA	TRBV7-3	NA	TRBJ2-3	TGTGCCAGCAGCTCGACTATCTGGGATACGCAGTATTTT	CASSSTIWDTQYF
NA	TRBV19	NA	TRBJ1-5	TGTGCCAGTAGCTTGGGTGACAGGCGAGACCAGCCCCAGCATTTT	CASSLGDRRDQPQHF
NA	TRBV27	NA	TRBJ2-7	TGTGCCAGCAGTTTAGGAGGCCCCTCCTACGAGCAGTACTTC	CASSLGGPSYEQYF
NA	TRBV11-3	few	TRBJ1-1	TGTGCCAGCAGCTTAGGGGGGGGTAGTGAAGCTTTCTTT	CASSLGGGSEAFF
TRBD1	TRBV28	NA	TRBJ1-5	TGTGCCAGCAGTCCAATGACAGGGGGCATATATAGCAATCAGCCCCAGCATTTT	CASSPMTGGIYSNQPQHF
TRBD1	TRBV6-6	NA	TRBJ1-1	TGTGCCAGCAGTTATGGACAGGGGAACACTGAAGCTTTCTTT	CASSYGQGNTEAFF
NA	TRBV7-9	NA	TRBJ2-7	TGTGCCAGCAGCTCTTCAGGTCGACAGAGCTCCTACGAGCAGTACTTC	CASSSSGRQSSYEQYF
TRBD1	TRBV18	few	TRBJ1-5	TGTGCCAGCTCACCGGGACAGGGGGGAAATCAGCCCCAGCATTTT	CASSPGQGGNQPQHF
TRBD1	TRBV28	NA	TRBJ1-3	TGTGCCAGCAGTCAAACAGGGGATCGAAACACCATATATTTT	CASSQTGDRNTIYF
NA	TRBV28	NA	TRBJ1-2	TGTGCCAGCAGTCCCTCCAACTATGGCTACACCTTC	CASSPSNYGYTF
NA	TRBV7-2	NA	TRBJ2-3	TGTGCCAGCAGTCCTACCACGGATACGCAGTATTTT	CASSPTTDTQYF
TRBD1	TRBV5-4	few	TRBJ2-1	TGTGCCAGCAGCCGCAGGGGGCTGGTCAATGAGCAGTTCTTC	CASSRRGLVNEQFF
NA	TRBV5-4	few	TRBJ2-7	TGTGCCAGCAGCCACACCGGGACTGGAGCCTACGAGCAGTACTTC	CASSHTGTGAYEQYF
TRBD2	TRBV18	NA	TRBJ2-2	TGTGCCAGCTCACCACCGAGCGGGAGGGGATCCGGGGAGCTGTTTTTT	CASSPPSGRGSGELFF
NA	TRBV4-3	once	TRBJ2-1	TGCGCCAGCAGCCAAGGGGACTGGAACTCCTACAATGAGCAGTTCTTC	CASSQGDWNSYNEQFF
TRBD1	TRBV7-9	NA	TRBJ2-6	TGTGCCAGCGGCCGACAGGGAGAAGGGGCTGGGGCCAACGTCCTGACTTTC	CASGRQGEGAGANVLTF
NA	TRBV5-6	NA	TRBJ2-5	TGTGCCAGCAGCTTGGTAGTGGGCCGAGAGACCCAGTACTTC	CASSLVVGRETQYF
NA	TRBV6-6	few	TRBJ1-1	TGTGCCAGCAGTTACTCGACGTCCGGAGCTGAAGCTTTCTTT	CASSYSTSGAEAFF
NA	TRBV19	NA	TRBJ1-2	TGTGCCGCTAGTCACGAGGCGGTCTATGGCTACACCTTC	CAASHEAVYGYTF
NA	TRBV14	once	TRBJ1-2	TGTGCCAGCAGCCTAACCCCGGGAGGGGCTAACTATGGCTACACCTTC	CASSLTPGGANYGYTF
NA	TRBV19	NA	TRBJ1-1	TGTGCCAGTAGTCTGAGGTTCATGAACACTGAAGCTTTCTTT	CASSLRFMNTEAFF
TRBD2	TRBV28	NA	TRBJ2-1	TGTGCCAGCAGCCTAAAGGCTAGCGGGAGAAACGGTGAGCAGTTCTTC	CASSLKASGRNGEQFF
TRBD1	TRBV30	NA	TRBJ1-5	TGTGCCTGGAGTAGGGGACAGGGATATCAGCCTCAGCATTTT	CAWSRGQGYQPQHF
TRBD2	TRBV13	NA	TRBJ2-1	TGTGCCAGCAGCTTAGGGGGAGGGCCGAATCAGAAGTTCTTC	CASSLGGGPNQKFF
NA	TRBV6-1	NA	TRBJ1-5	TGTGCCTCGAGTACAGGGTGGGATCAGCCCCAGCATTTT	CASSTGWDQPQHF
NA	TRBV30	few	TRBJ1-5	TGTGCCTGGAGTAGGAGAATCAATCAGCCCCAGCATTTT	CAWSRRINQPQHF
NA	TRBV29-1	NA	TRBJ2-3	TGCAGCGTTTCACAAATGGGCACAGATACGCAGTATTTT	CSVSQMGTDTQYF
NA	TRBV10-3	NA	TRBJ2-7	TGTGCCACCAGGGGTCCGGGGTACGAGCAGTACTTC	CATRGPGYEQYF
NA	TRBV6-4	NA	TRBJ2-2	TGTGCCAGCAGCAGCACCAGGGGGGAGACCGGGGAGCTGTTTTTT	CASSSTRGETGELFF
NA	TRBV5-1	NA	TRBJ2-7	TGCGCCAGCAGCTCCACAGACTCCTACGAGCAGTACTTC	CASSSTDSYEQYF
NA	TRBV5-1	NA	TRBJ2-3	TGCGCCAGCAGTACCCAGGGGACCACAGATACGCAGTATTTT	CASSTQGTTDTQYF
TRBD1	TRBV7-9	NA	TRBJ1-6	TGTTCCAGCAGCTCCCCCCTAGGACAGGCTACTTATAATTCACCCCTCCACTTT	CSSSSPLGQATYNSPLHF
NA	TRBV10-1	NA	TRBJ2-3	TGCGCCAGCAGTGGTGGGGGGGCCGGTAAGGATACGCAGTATTTT	CASSGGGAGKDTQYF
TRBD2	TRBV6-4	NA	TRBJ2-3	TGTGCCAGCAGGGAAAAGCGGGGGAGCACAGATACGCAGTATTTT	CASREKRGSTDTQYF
NA	TRBV7-9	NA	TRBJ1-1	TGTGCCAGCACCCCGGGACAGAACACTGAAGCTTTCTTT	CASTPGQNTEAFF
TRBD2	TRBV27	once	TRBJ2-2	TGTGCCAGAGCCCCGGCCTGGGGGGGCACCGGGGAGCTGTTTTTT	CARAPAWGGTGELFF
TRBD1	TRBV28	NA	TRBJ1-1	TGTGCCAGCAGCTATCTTAAGGGACAGGGGGCCCTAAAGAACACTGAAGCTTTCTTT	CASSYLKGQGALKNTEAFF
NA	TRBV14	NA	TRBJ1-6	TGTGCCAGCAGCCAAGGAGGCAGGGGAAATTCACCCCTCCACTTT	CASSQGGRGNSPLHF
NA	TRBV7-2	once	TRBJ2-4	TGTGCCAGCAGCTTAGCCCCCGCTAGTAACATTCAGTACTTC	CASSLAPASNIQYF
TRBD1	TRBV2	once	TRBJ2-3	TGTGCCAGCAGTGAAGGACAGGGCTTGAGGGGCCCCAGCGCAGATACGCAGTATTTT	CASSEGQGLRGPSADTQYF
TRBD1	TRBV28	NA	TRBJ1-3	TGTGCCAGCAGTTCTGTGACAGGGTCTGGAAACACCATATATTTT	CASSSVTGSGNTIYF
NA	TRBV7-3	NA	TRBJ2-1	TGTGCCAGCAGCTTTAGCTACAATGAGCAGTTCTTC	CASSFSYNEQFF
NA	TRBV27	few	TRBJ1-2	TGTGCCAGCAGTCCCCGGACAGACTTCTATGGCTACACCTTC	CASSPRTDFYGYTF
NA	TRBV5-4	few	TRBJ1-1	TGTGCCAGCAGCTTGGCCTTCGGAGCTCCTTTCTTT	CASSLAFGAPFF
NA	TRBV28	NA	TRBJ1-5	TGTGCCAGCAGTTTTTTATCGGGAATATATCAGCCCCAGCATTTT	CASSFLSGIYQPQHF
NA	TRBV5-1	NA	TRBJ1-2	TGCGCCAGCAGCTTGGACTCCAACGGGAATGGCTACACCTTC	CASSLDSNGNGYTF
TRBD1	TRBV15	NA	TRBJ2-5	TGTGCCACCAGCAGCCAGGGACAGGGTCAAGAGACCCAGTACTTC	CATSSQGQGQETQYF
NA	TRBV9	NA	TRBJ2-2	TGTGCCAGCACCAATGGCCGGGGTACCGGGGAGCTGTTTTTT	CASTNGRGTGELFF
TRBD1	TRBV5-1	NA	TRBJ2-7	TGCGCCAGCAGCCCCACCGGGACAGGGGGCTACGAGCAGTACTTC	CASSPTGTGGYEQYF
NA	TRBV5-1	NA	TRBJ2-1	TGCGCCAGCAGCTTAGCTCCTGACTCCTACAATGAGCAGTTCTTC	CASSLAPDSYNEQFF
NA	TRBV7-9	NA	TRBJ1-5	TGTGCCAGCAGCCAGGACACTTATCAGCCCCAGCATTTT	CASSQDTYQPQHF
NA	TRBV6-5	NA	TRBJ1-5	TGTGCCAGCAGTTACTCGGCAGGGAGCAATCAGCCCCAGCATTTT	CASSYSAGSNQPQHF
NA	TRBV10-2	few	TRBJ1-1	TGCGCCAGCCGGGAGGCCACTGAAGCTTTCTTT	CASREATEAFF
TRBD1	TRBV6-6	NA	TRBJ1-2	TGTGCCAGCAGTTACTTGGACAGGGAGGCCTATGGCTACACCTTC	CASSYLDREAYGYTF
TRBD2	TRBV19	NA	TRBJ2-7	TGTGCCAGTAGTATAACTAGCGGGAGCTACGAGCAGTACTTC	CASSITSGSYEQYF